Detailed here is one T cell receptor (beta chain). The target antigen is unknown. The PCR ran on 60 Vbeta and 13 Jbeta primers. Sequenced by immunoSEQ multiplex PCR; TCRdb stores in-frame clones only, minus some. Found here are about 200,000 clones, approximately 86% of them singletons; the top ten hold roughly 0.32%. CDR1 and CDR2 from the germline V gene are SGHNT and YENEEA. V shed 1 base, J shed 3 bases, and the junction held 4 bases outside the gene matches. The CDR3 length is 16 residues. This sample was included in a study of cytomegalovirus exposure and HLA in healthy donors. General study results and limits: Cytomegalovirus-associated status was assigned to about 180 TCR beta chains. Later findings reportedly placed an Asian-associated ancestry cluster below the roughly 670-donor mean for N-insertions. Later analysis identified several of the most significant clusters that appeared linked to common viral pathogens.

The chain couples TRBV11-3 to TRBJ2-1; 9 nucleotides agree with TRBD1. The TCR was taken from a woman aged 25 to 39 in good health and CMV-seronegative. The sample comprised PBMCs. CDR3: CASSLVGGQGYNEQFF. CDR3 bases: TGTGCCAGCAGCTTAGTTGGGGGACAGGGCTACAATGAGCAGTTCTTC.